Below are 20 T cell receptor beta chains sequenced from a single sample in a study of metastatic and nonmetastatic thyroid tumors. All patients were untreated before thyroid surgery. Using MiXCR, TCRdb reanalyzed the PCR reads. The table shows about 24,000 clones, with more than 15% occurring only once. What was sequenced was blood. Source of these receptors: a male donor with papillary thyroid cancer or a benign thyroid nodule (not recorded which). Some clones in this sample may be carry-over from other donors' samples.

This clone was recorded many times. The J gene is TRBJ2-4, the V gene TRBV5-4, with 12 bases aligning to TRBD2. Looked up from germline, CDR1 is SGHNT and CDR2 is YYREEE (reference sequence). With 4 bases clipped from V and 1 base from J, the junction kept 3 bases outside the gene matches. The CDR3 spans 16 residues. The CDR3 DNA reads TGTGCCAGCAGCACGGGACTAGCGGGCGCCAAAAACATTCAGTACTTC. Its protein product is CASSTGLAGAKNIQYF.

Points on this clone: At one end the junction does not follow the germline gene, possibly because of a read error. This rearrangement joins TRBV4-2 to TRBJ2-2; 7 nucleotides align to TRBD2. Germline CDR1 is LGHNA and CDR2 is YNFKEQ. The length of the CDR3 is 16 residues. The CDR3 loop is CASGGTGGRSTGELFF. The CDR3 region has the DNA TGTGCCAGCGGTGGGACTGGCGGGAGAAGCACCGGGGAGCTGTTTTTC.

By sample fraction, this clone is medium-sized. The chain links TRBV6-1 to TRBJ2-1; no reliable D call. This CDR3 comprises 13 residues. The germline V gene has CDR1 MNHNS and CDR2 SASEGT. V was trimmed by 6 bases and J by 9 bases, leaving 15 bases between them. Here the CDR3 DNA reads TGTGCCAGCAGGCTCCACCCTAGAGGTGAGCAGTTCTTC. As protein: CASRLHPRGEQFF.

This clone was recorded at least ten times. This chain connects TRBV14 to TRBJ1-6; TRBD1 is a possible D gene (6 bases). The germline gives CDR1 SGHDN, CDR2 FVKESK. Trimming cost V 2 bases and J 0 bases, with 8 bases left between them. The CDR3 length is 16 residues. The CDR3 here is CASSQTGSSYNSPLHF. The CDR3 DNA reads TGTGCCAGCAGCCAAACAGGGAGCTCCTATAATTCACCCCTCCACTTT.

This clone was seen repeatedly, ten times or more. The chain recombines TRBV30 with TRBJ2-5, with 9 bases that match TRBD1. The trim removed 5 bases at V and 4 bases at J, leaving 5 bases unmatched. The germline V gene encodes CDR1 GTSNPN and CDR2 SVGIG (reference sequence). The CDR3 covers 13 residues. The CDR3 coding sequence is TGTGCCTGGCAAAAGGACAGGGGAGAGACCCAGTACTTC. Translating it yields CAWQKDRGETQYF.

At least ten counts were recorded for this clone. J is TRBJ2-7 and V is TRBV20-1; 9 nucleotides line up with TRBD2. This CDR3 is 15 amino acids long. The germline V gene has CDR1 DFQATT and CDR2 SNEGSKA (reference sequence). V shed 6 bases and J 0 bases; nucleotides not matched to a gene: 9. The CDR3 region has the DNA TGCAGTGCCCGCCCCCTAGCGGGGAGCTCCTACGAGCAGTACTTC. Translating gives CSARPLAGSSYEQYF.

This clone was picked up many times. This chain joins TRBV5-1 and TRBJ1-3; the D gene is possibly TRBD1 (6 bases). In germline, CDR1 is SGHRS, CDR2 YFSETQ. The CDR3 loop spans 14 amino acids. V was trimmed by 1 base and J by 6 bases, leaving 11 bases between them. The CDR3, as DNA: TGCGCCAGCAGCTTGAGTGGGGGCGAAAACACCATATATTTT. It specifies CASSLSGGENTIYF.

This clone was detected many times. This rearrangement joins TRBV5-1 to TRBJ2-1; D unclear. Between the trimmed V and J ends, which lost 1 base and 5 bases, there was a span of 4 bases. The CDR3 totals 12 residues. Germline assignment: CDR1 SGHRS and CDR2 YFSETQ. The CDR3 is CASSLRDNEQFF. CDR3 DNA: TGCGCCAGCAGCTTGCGGGACAATGAGCAGTTCTTC. The entire variable domain, with the rest obtained from reference TRBV5-1 and TRBJ2-1, is as follows: KAGVTQTPRYLIKTRGQQVTLSCSPISGHRSVSWYQQTPGQGLQFLFEYFSETQRNKGNFPGRFSGRQFSNSRSEMNVSTLELGDSALYLCASSLRDNEQFFGPGTRLTVL.

The J gene is TRBJ2-3, the V gene TRBV30; 10 nucleotides align to TRBD2. The CDR3 consists of 18 residues. Germline V gene sequence: CDR1 GTSNPN, CDR2 SVGIG (reference sequence). The J segment lost 3 bases and the V segment lost 3 bases, leaving 15 bases of the junction unmatched. CDR3 in DNA: TGTGCCTGGAGGGAAACGAGTACTAGCGGGATGGCAACAGATACGCAGTATTTT. The encoded protein is CAWRETSTSGMATDTQYF. Looking up the rest from reference TRBV30 and TRBJ2-3 gives the full variable domain: SQTIHQWPATLVQPVGSPLSLECTVEGTSNPNLYWYRQAAGRGLQLLFYSVGIGQISSEVPQNLSASRPQDRQFILSSKKLLLSDSGFYLCAWRETSTSGMATDTQYFGPGTRLTVL.

The chain links TRBV20-1 to TRBJ1-1, with D perhaps matching TRBD1 (6 bases). The V gene lost 5 bases and the J gene lost 7 bases, with 17 bases spanning the gap. This CDR3 is 13 amino acids long. Germline V gene sequence: CDR1 DFQATT, CDR2 SNEGSKA (reference sequence). The CDR3 loop is CSAGTVGGHEAFF. The DNA for the CDR3 is TGCAGTGCTGGAACTGTCGGGGGGCATGAAGCTTTCTTT.

The sample holds many counts of this clone. The chain combines TRBV11-2 with TRBJ1-2, with D unclear. Germline V gene sequence: CDR1 SGHAT, CDR2 FQNNGV. The CDR3 totals 13 residues. V was cut by 5 bases and J by 5 bases, with 12 bases left in between. The CDR3 sequence is CASSPGWPYGYTF. The CDR3 coding sequence is TGTGCCAGCAGCCCAGGATGGCCATATGGCTACACCTTC.

This clone was recorded a few times. A read error is possible here, since a much larger clone lies one base away. Other DNA sequences in this specimen translate into the identical CDR3. The CDR3 DNA reads TGCGCCAGCAGCCAAGATAGGACAGGGACCTCCTACGAACAGTACTTC. Protein sequence: CASSQDRTGTSYEQYF. This chain connects TRBV4-1 to TRBJ2-7; 8 nucleotides line up with TRBD1. The CDR3 has 16 amino acids. The germline V gene has CDR1 MGHRA and CDR2 YSYEKL.

Judged by abundance, this clone is medium-sized (0.01 to 0.1%). The chain couples TRBV6-2 or TRBV6-3 to TRBJ2-6, with no clear D. Germline loops: CDR1 MNHEY, CDR2 SVGEGT. The CDR3 runs to 17 residues. Deletions cut 2 bases from V and 1 base from J, with 12 bases between. The CDR3 sequence is CASSYLNPRSGANVLTF. CDR3 sequence (DNA): TGTGCCAGCAGTTACCTAAACCCTCGATCTGGGGCCAACGTCCTGACTTTC.

By sample fraction, this clone is medium-sized. V is TRBV12-5 and J is TRBJ2-7; D call uncertain. The CDR3 length is 14 residues. Germline values: CDR1 LGHNT, CDR2 FRNRAP. The ends were cut back, 1 base at V and 6 bases at J, with 13 bases in the middle. This CDR3 is CASGLAGLGSEQYF. DNA for the CDR3: TGTGCTAGTGGTTTGGCGGGTCTAGGATCCGAGCAGTACTTC. Together with reference TRBV12-5 and TRBJ2-7, the CDR3 gives the full variable domain: DARVTQTPRHKVTEMGQEVTMRCQPILGHNTVFWYRQTMMQGLELLAYFRNRAPLDDSGMPKDRFSAEMPDATLATLKIQPSEPRDSAVYFCASGLAGLGSEQYFGPGTRLTVT.

With respect to this clone: Germline and junction disagree at one end, which may indicate a read error. The chain employs TRBV11-2 and TRBJ2-1, with 11 bases aligning to TRBD2. In germline, CDR1 is SGHAT, CDR2 FQNNGV. The CDR3 is 18 amino acids. CDR3 region: CAISLEGTSGRFYNEQFF. The CDR3 bases are TGTGCCATCAGCTTAGAAGGTACTAGCGGGAGATTTTACAATGAGCAGTTCTTC.

This clone was counted many times. Being one base from a much bigger clone, this may be a read error. The sample has other DNA sequences that encode this CDR3 too. The V call is TRBV24-1, the J call TRBJ2-7; either TRBD1 or TRBD2 may fit D (5 bases each). In germline, CDR1 is KGHDR, CDR2 SFDVKD. The CDR3 runs 16 residues. The CDR3 here is CVTSDAPGRGPNEQYF. As DNA, the CDR3 is TGTGTCACCAGTGATGCCCCGGGACGAGGCCCTAATGAGCAGTACTTC.

The sample holds many counts of this clone. The chain is built from TRBV11-2 and TRBJ2-7; D is perhaps TRBD1 (6 bases). Germline lookup yields CDR1 SGHAT and CDR2 FQNNGV. The ends were cut back, 1 base at V and 2 bases at J, with 9 bases in the middle. The CDR3 extends over 14 amino acids. CDR3 region: CASSLGTEAYEQYF. The CDR3 DNA is TGTGCCAGCAGCTTAGGGACAGAGGCCTACGAGCAGTACTTC.

As to this clone: Sequence at one end of the junction differs from germline and may be a read error. The CDR3 sequence is CASSEARSSISYEQYF. CDR3 in DNA: TGTGCCAGCAGTGAAGCGCGGAGCTCGATTTCCTACGAGCAATACTTC. The chain joins TRBV6-1 to TRBJ2-7; no reliable D call. Germline CDR1 reads MNHNS; CDR2 reads SASEGT. This CDR3 spans 16 amino acids.

This clone was observed once. This may stem from a read error, because a much larger clone lies one nucleotide away. The V call is TRBV5-4, the J call TRBJ2-7; D remains ambiguous. This CDR3 is 13 amino acids long. Germline CDR1 SGHNT, CDR2 YYREEE (reference sequence). CDR3 sequence (DNA): TGTGACAGCAGCGAACGCAGTTCCTACGAGCAGTACTTC. It specifies CDSSERSSYEQYF. The full variable domain, its missing parts supplied by reference TRBV5-4 and TRBJ2-7, is ETGVTQSPTHLIKTRGQQVTLRCSSQSGHNTVSWYQQALGQGPQFIFQYYREEENGRGNFPPRFSGLQFPNYSSELNVNALELDDSALYLCDSSERSSYEQYFGPGTRLTVT.

A note on this clone: A read error may produce the germline difference seen at one junction end. CDR3 sequence: CASSPRSPKPGDLFF. The DNA for the CDR3 is TGTGCCAGCAGCCCCCGGAGCCCTAAGCCCGGGGATCTGTTTTTT. The chain combines TRBV7-9 with TRBJ2-2; possibly TRBD2 for D (5 bases). Per the germline V gene, CDR1 is SEHNR and CDR2 is FQNEAQ (reference sequence). The CDR3 has 15 amino acids.